Listed here is a single T cell receptor beta chain. This CDR3 spans 15 amino acids. Trimming stripped 4 bases from V and 5 bases from J, with 14 bases between. Looked up from germline, CDR1 is LGHNA and CDR2 is YSLEER. Per the study methods: Amplifying reference gene primers gave estimates of nucleated cell counts. Profiled with immunoSEQ multiplex PCR; TCRdb holds only in-frame clones, not every one. V and J calls and clone size are given by that table; D and trimming were obtained from the DNA. The table records roughly 300,000 clones, more than 85% of them present only once. The data derive from a study of blood T cell repertoires in COVID-19. As for the study in general: T cells, B-cell-depleted T cells, or PBMCs supplied cDNA or gDNA.

The study assigned cohorts using participant-reported clinical history. The sample comprised PBMCs or T cells enriched from blood (not recorded which). This sequence originates from a woman aged 30 to 39 who had recovered from COVID-19. This chain joins TRBV4-3 and TRBJ1-4; D is uncertain. CDR3 region: CASSPQILRNEKLFF. Written as DNA, the CDR3 is TGCGCCAGCAGCCCCCAGATTTTGCGGAATGAAAAACTGTTTTTT.